This T cell receptor beta chain is drawn from a study of blood T cell repertoires in COVID-19. Study information: Acute and convalescent COVID-19 samples came from the United States, Italy and Spain. PBMCs, B-cell-depleted T cells, or T cells provided the cDNA or gDNA that made up the material.

Original processing notes: Researchers report that nucleated cell counts were estimated from reference gene primer amplification. Assay: immunoSEQ multiplex PCR; the TCRdb copy retains only in-frame clones and omits some. From that table come the V and J calls and clone size; the DNA was used to work out D and trimming. The top ten clones hold approximately 3.2% of a sample with 240,000 or so clones, 70% to 80% of them seen once. This CDR3 has 15 amino acids. Trimming shortened V by 4 bases and J by 1 base, and 14 bases separated the two germline ends. Germline assignment: CDR1 LNHDA and CDR2 SQIVND (reference sequence).

Specimen: peripheral blood. The chain uses TRBV19 and TRBJ2-7; D is perhaps TRBD1 (6 bases). This TCR came from a woman aged 80 or over with acute or convalescent COVID-19. CDR3 in DNA: TGTGCCAGTAGTAAGCGAACAGGACAGTCCTACGAGCAGTACTTC. Protein product: CASSKRTGQSYEQYF.